This TCR beta chain is from a study of chemoradiotherapy in HPV16-positive cancers. Broader study findings: HPV-specific T cells were functionally defined from only a couple of HPV16-positive patients. During treatment, candidate HPV-specific clones and E7-related motifs expanded in tumor. In HPV16-positive patients, HPV-responsive T-cell expansion tracked better recurrence-free survival.

Repeated repertoire sampling spanned the course of chemoradiotherapy. Deletions cut 7 bases from V and 1 base from J, with 11 bases between. CDR1 is MNHEY and CDR2 is SVGAGI in the germline V gene. The CDR3 length is 13 residues. Worth noting for this clone: Its antigen remains unidentified.

The data were produced by immunoSEQ multiplex PCR, yet TCRdb's version contains in-frame clones alone and is incomplete. This sample yields 10,000 to 11,000 clones, of which 65% to 75% are seen a single time; about 35% belongs to the top ten. This specimen was acquired from a patient who underwent chemoradiotherapy. The rearrangement joins TRBV6-5 to TRBJ2-7; no definite D call. This receptor was obtained from a human donor with HPV-associated anogenital cancer. The CDR3: CASKKAGSYEQYF. The CDR3 bases are TGTGCCAGCAAGAAGGCTGGATCCTACGAGCAGTACTTC.